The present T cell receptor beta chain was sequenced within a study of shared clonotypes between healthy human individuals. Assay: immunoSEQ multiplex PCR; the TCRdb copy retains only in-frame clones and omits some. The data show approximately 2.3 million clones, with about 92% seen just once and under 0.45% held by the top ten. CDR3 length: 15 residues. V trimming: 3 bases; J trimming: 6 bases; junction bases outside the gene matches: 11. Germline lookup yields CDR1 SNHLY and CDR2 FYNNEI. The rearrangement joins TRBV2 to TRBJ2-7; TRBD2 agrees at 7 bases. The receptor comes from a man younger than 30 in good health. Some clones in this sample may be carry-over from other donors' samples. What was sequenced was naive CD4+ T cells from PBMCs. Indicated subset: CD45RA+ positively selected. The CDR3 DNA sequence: TGTGCCAGCAGTGATTTAGGGAGGGCTTACCGCGAGCAGTACTTC. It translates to CASSDLGRAYREQYF.